The T cell receptor (beta chain) under discussion was sequenced for a study of PD-1 blockade in classical Hodgkin lymphoma. This CDR3 comprises 13 residues. V dropped 1 base and J dropped 4 bases, with 7 bases sitting between them. Germline V CDR1 and CDR2: MNHNS, SASEGT. Sequencing was performed with immunoSEQ multiplex PCR; in TCRdb, only in-frame clones are kept and a portion is missing. The table lists some 70,000 clones, about 94% of them singletons, with roughly 2.6% in the top ten. Time point given: newly diagnosed, previously untreated cHL patient sample. The comparison group had newly diagnosed, previously untreated classical Hodgkin lymphoma.

The V call is TRBV6-1, the J call TRBJ1-2; D is perhaps TRBD1 (6 bases). The TCR sequence derives from a human donor with classical Hodgkin lymphoma. The source material was peripheral blood mononuclear cells (PBMCs). Here the CDR3 reads CASSEVQGYGYTF. The CDR3 DNA follows: TGTGCCAGCAGTGAAGTACAGGGCTATGGCTACACCTTC.